Here is one T cell receptor beta chain with its context. This may be a read error, as it is one base from a much larger clone. This entry is derived from a study of T cells in Graves' hyperthyroidism and ophthalmopathy. Researchers amplified the TCR beta CDR3 regions from RNA transcripts. First-round RT-PCR with HTBI primers amplified the TCR CDR3 region. TCRdb re-called the multiplex PCR reads through MiXCR, storing one row per CDR3 protein. The data hold about 840,000 distinct CDR3 sequences, with 38% observed a single time. This TCR was sampled from a man between 18 and 35 years old with Graves' hyperthyroidism. Sequencing was done on a sample of blood.

The CDR3 protein is CARSSQNYGYTF. The CDR3 DNA reads as TGTGCCCGCAGTTCCCAGAACTATGGCTACACCTTC. The rearrangement joins TRBV2 to TRBJ1-2; D is unresolved. The CDR3 contains 12 residues. Germline loops: CDR1 SNHLY, CDR2 FYNNEI.